This T cell receptor delta chain was captured in a study of gamma delta lymphoproliferative disorders and STAT genes. Study details: Each gamma-chain library started from at least 50 ng of genomic DNA, using the LymphoTrack Dx TCRG Assay.

PBMCs from patients and controls supplied the genomic DNA for sequencing. This CDR3 contains 19 residues. V dropped 2 bases and J dropped 0 bases, with 22 bases sitting between them. The germline gives CDR1 TSWWSYY, CDR2 QGS. As to this clone: A read error likely explains why the TCRdb protein, taken from a much larger clone, differs from this DNA's translation at residue 12; the protein shown is translated from the DNA.

TCRdb reanalyzed the multiplex PCR reads using CATT. The profile shows approximately 1,500 delta-chain clones, about 2.9% of them singletons. V and J are TRDV1 and TRDJ1; possibly TRDD2 for D (5 bases). This TCR came from a human donor with gamma-delta T-cell large granular lymphocyte leukemia. Sequenced material: blood. Here the CDR3 reads CALGEAAPYQPLYTDKLIF. DNA for the CDR3: TGTGCTCTTGGGGAAGCCGCTCCCTACCAGCCTTTGTACACCGATAAACTCATCTTT.